The clone carrying this T cell receptor beta chain was detected a few times. This sample was included in a study of long-term antiretroviral therapy in people with HIV. The CDR3 covers 13 residues. Between the trimmed V and J ends, which lost 0 bases and 9 bases, there was a span of 6 bases. Germline CDR1 reads SGHNT; CDR2 reads YENEEA. Every HIV-positive participant received treatment in the United States. The content of samples before DNA extraction was roughly 1-10 million cryopreserved PBMC. Investigators performed immunoSEQ version v3.0 at survey level. Produced via immunoSEQ multiplex PCR; TCRdb's table is partial and in-frame only. The repertoire holds fewer than 25,000 clones, approximately 80% seen once, with about 5% in the top ten.

Here the sequenced sample was unsorted PBMCs, taken 4.4 years after starting antiretroviral therapy. V is TRBV11-3 and J is TRBJ1-6; perhaps TRBD1 as D (5 bases). This TCR came from a man aged 30-40 years with HIV. The CDR3 DNA reads as TGTGCCAGCAGCTTAGATGGGGGTTCACCCCTCCACTTT. Protein: CASSLDGGSPLHF.